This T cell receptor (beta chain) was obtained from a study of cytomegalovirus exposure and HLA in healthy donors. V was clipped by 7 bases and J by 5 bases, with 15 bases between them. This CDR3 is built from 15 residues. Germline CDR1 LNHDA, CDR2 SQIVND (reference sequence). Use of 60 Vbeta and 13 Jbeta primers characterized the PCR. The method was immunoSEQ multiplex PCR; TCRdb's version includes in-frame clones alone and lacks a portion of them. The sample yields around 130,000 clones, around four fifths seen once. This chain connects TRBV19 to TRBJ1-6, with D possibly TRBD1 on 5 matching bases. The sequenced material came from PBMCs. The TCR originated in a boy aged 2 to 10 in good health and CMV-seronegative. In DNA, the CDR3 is TGTGCCAGTACGACAGCTGCAGTAAATAATTCACCCCTCCACTTT. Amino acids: CASTTAAVNNSPLHF.